The T cell receptor (beta chain) described here comes from a study of radiotherapy plus CTLA-4 blockade in lung cancer. General study points: Following radiotherapy plus ipilimumab, tumor-derived TCR clones expanded in the blood. Reportedly, early blood T cell clone dynamics best predicted response, with interferon-beta.

Comments on this clone: The antigen remains undetermined.

V was pared by 3 bases and J by 7 bases, with 14 bases of the junction left unmatched. The CDR3 runs 16 residues. Germline V gives CDR1 SNHLY, CDR2 FYNNEI. Sequencing used immunoSEQ multiplex PCR; TCRdb keeps in-frame clones, though not all of them. The sample holds about 60,000 clones, approximately 68% seen once. The sequence came from a human donor with non-small cell lung cancer whose response to radiotherapy plus ipilimumab could not be evaluated. Sequencing was performed on peripheral blood, taken from a patient treated with radiotherapy plus ipilimumab. This chain joins TRBV2 and TRBJ2-5, with 7 nucleotides matching TRBD1. CDR3 protein: CASSEGQLGIEWTQYF. DNA of the CDR3: TGTGCCAGCAGTGAGGGACAGTTGGGGATCGAATGGACCCAGTACTTC.